Following are 3 T cell receptor beta chains from one sample sequenced in a study of T cells expressing NK-cell markers. TCRdb re-called the 5' RACE reads, yielding one record per CDR3 amino acid sequence without DNA. Across over 150,000 distinct CDR3 sequences, the top ten clones capture around 37% of the sample. The sample consisted of blood T cells: a sorted CD56 or NKG2C T cell subset, CD4+ or CD8+ T cells, or bulk PBMC T cells (not recorded which). The source of these receptors is a woman aged 45-65 years in good health.

The CDR3 sequence: CASSLDSGENYNEQFF. The V gene is TRBV7-9, the J gene TRBJ2-1; no DNA is available, so the TRBD2 call from TCRdb remains unchecked. The germline CDR1 and CDR2 sequences are SEHNR and FQNEAQ (reference sequence). The CDR3 contains 16 residues.

CDR3 residues: CASTHSVIIRYF. V gene TRBV12-3 or TRBV12-4 combines with J gene TRBJ2-3. The CDR3 runs to 12 residues.

The CDR3 loop reads CASSWRTGSTEAFF. The genes are TRBV5-1 and TRBJ1-1; TCRdb lists TRBD1, though no DNA is available to test this call. Looked up from germline, CDR1 is SGHRS and CDR2 is YFSETQ. This CDR3 is built from 14 residues.